This TCR beta chain stems from a study of post-analysis software for immune sequencing data. Whole-study findings and limits: By F measure, strong co-clustering occurred among samples prepared in the same batch. Five or six TRBV segments were more frequent in patients than controls; TRBV5-6, TRBV5-1 and TRBV20-1 belonged to this group. Controls significantly exceeded multiple sclerosis patients in normalized Chao1 diversity.

Trimming removed 2 bases from V and 0 bases from J, with 5 bases in between. This CDR3 spans 15 amino acids. TCR beta cDNA libraries included unique molecular identifiers. T cells, roughly 0.9 to 11 million of them, yielded some 510,000 cDNA molecules. TCRdb redid the calling of the PCR reads with MiXCR, one entry per CDR3 protein. The table records approximately 730,000 distinct CDR3 sequences, roughly 30% of them present only once. This clonotype appeared a single time. The antigen is unknown. Given a much more abundant clone one base away, this may be a read error. This clonotype was sampled from a girl aged 5 to 17 with multiple sclerosis. Material for sequencing was blood. V and J are TRBV12-3 or TRBV12-4 and TRBJ1-6, with unresolved D. CDR3 amino acids: CASSLSGSYNSPLHF. In nucleotides, the CDR3 is TGTGCCAGCAGTTTATCGGGCTCCTATAATTCACCCCTCCACTTT.